This TCR beta chain is from a study of Siglec-9 on CD8 T cells in melanoma. The study's findings and limits: Siglec-9 reportedly marks and regulates an effector memory CD8+ T-cell subset apparently accumulating in melanoma tumors.

About this clone itself: Its target is not known.

Repertoires were generated with immunoSEQ multiplex PCR, while TCRdb's copy carries only in-frame clones and drops some. This sample has about 30,000 clones; 75% to 90% occur once, and the top ten carry approximately 6.4%. The clonotype was recovered from a human donor in good health. The sample comprised Siglec-9- CD8+ T cells sorted from blood.

The CDR3 nucleotides are TGCGCCAGCAGCTCAGGCGGGGGACGGACTGAAGCTTTCTTT. Its translation: CASSSGGGRTEAFF. The chain has TRBV5-1 and TRBJ1-1, with a weak D call TRBD1 (5 bases). V lost 3 bases to trimming and J lost 5 bases, with 14 bases between them. CDR3 length: 14 amino acids. CDR1 and CDR2 from the germline V gene are SGHRS and YFSETQ.